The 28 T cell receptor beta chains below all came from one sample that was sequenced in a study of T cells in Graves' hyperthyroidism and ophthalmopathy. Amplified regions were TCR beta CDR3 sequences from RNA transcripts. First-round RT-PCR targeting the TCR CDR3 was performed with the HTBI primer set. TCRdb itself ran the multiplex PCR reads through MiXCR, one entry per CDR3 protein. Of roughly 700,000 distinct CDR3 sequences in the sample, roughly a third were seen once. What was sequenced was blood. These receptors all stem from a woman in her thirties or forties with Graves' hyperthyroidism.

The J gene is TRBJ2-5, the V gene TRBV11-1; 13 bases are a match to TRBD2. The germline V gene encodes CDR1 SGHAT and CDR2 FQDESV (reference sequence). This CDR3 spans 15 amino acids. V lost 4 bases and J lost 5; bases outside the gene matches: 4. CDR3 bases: TGTGCCAGCAGCTGGACTAGCGGGAGCAGCGAGACCCAGTACTTC. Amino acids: CASSWTSGSSETQYF.

The chain's CDR3 is CSATASFRQGAYEQYF. CDR3 DNA sequence: TGCAGTGCAACAGCAAGTTTCAGACAGGGGGCCTACGAGCAGTACTTC. The chain has TRBV20-1 and TRBJ2-7, with 9 bases that match TRBD1. This CDR3 contains 16 residues. Germline V gene sequence: CDR1 DFQATT, CDR2 SNEGSKA (reference sequence). The V gene end was trimmed by 6 bases and the J gene end by 2 bases; junction bases not matched to a gene: 14.

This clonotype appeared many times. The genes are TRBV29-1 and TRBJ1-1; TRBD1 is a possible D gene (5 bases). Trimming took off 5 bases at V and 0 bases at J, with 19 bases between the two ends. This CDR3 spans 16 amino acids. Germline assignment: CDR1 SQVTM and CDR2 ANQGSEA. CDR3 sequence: CSVYQTAVRVNTEAFF. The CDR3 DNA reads TGCAGCGTTTACCAGACAGCAGTCCGCGTGAACACTGAAGCTTTCTTT. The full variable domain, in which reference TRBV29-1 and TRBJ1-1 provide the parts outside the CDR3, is SAVISQKPSRDICQRGTSLTIQCQVDSQVTMMFWYRQQPGQSLTLIATANQGSEATYESGFVIDKFPISRPNLTFSTLTVSNMSPEDSSIYLCSVYQTAVRVNTEAFFGQGTRLTVV.

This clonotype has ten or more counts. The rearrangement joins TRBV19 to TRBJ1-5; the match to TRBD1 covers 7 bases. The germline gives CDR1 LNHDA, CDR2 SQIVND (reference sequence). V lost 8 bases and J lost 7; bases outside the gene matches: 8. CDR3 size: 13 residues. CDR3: CASRQGTGQPQHF. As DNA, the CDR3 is TGTGCCAGTCGACAGGGAACGGGGCAGCCCCAGCATTTT.

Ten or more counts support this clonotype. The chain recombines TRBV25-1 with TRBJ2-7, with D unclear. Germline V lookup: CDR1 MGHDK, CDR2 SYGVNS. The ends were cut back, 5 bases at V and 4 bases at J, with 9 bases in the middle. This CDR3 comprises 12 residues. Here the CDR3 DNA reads TGTGCCAGCAGTCTACAGTCATACGAGCAGTACTTC. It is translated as CASSLQSYEQYF.

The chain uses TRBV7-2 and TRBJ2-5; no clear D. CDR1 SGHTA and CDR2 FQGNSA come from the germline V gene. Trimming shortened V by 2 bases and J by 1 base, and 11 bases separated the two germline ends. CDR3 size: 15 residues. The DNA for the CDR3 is TGTGCCAGCAGCTTATTTTTGGGCCCCCAAGAGACCCAGTACTTC. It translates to CASSLFLGPQETQYF.

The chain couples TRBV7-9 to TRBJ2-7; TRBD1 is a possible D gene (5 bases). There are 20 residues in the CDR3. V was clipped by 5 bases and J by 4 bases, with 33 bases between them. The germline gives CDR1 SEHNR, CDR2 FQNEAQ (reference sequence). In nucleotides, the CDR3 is TGTGCCAGCAGCGACCCGACAGTCAGCTCCAAAACCACCGGTGGATACGAGCAGTACTTC. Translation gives CASSDPTVSSKTTGGYEQYF.

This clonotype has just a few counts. CDR3 region: CASSQPLSGNTIYF. CDR3 nucleotide sequence: TGCGCCAGCAGCCAACCTCTCTCTGGAAACACCATATATTTT. This chain links TRBV4-1 with TRBJ1-3, with unresolved D. The CDR3 has 14 amino acids. With 2 bases removed from V and 0 bases from J, the gap between germline ends came to 5 bases. The germline V gene encodes CDR1 MGHRA and CDR2 YSYEKL.

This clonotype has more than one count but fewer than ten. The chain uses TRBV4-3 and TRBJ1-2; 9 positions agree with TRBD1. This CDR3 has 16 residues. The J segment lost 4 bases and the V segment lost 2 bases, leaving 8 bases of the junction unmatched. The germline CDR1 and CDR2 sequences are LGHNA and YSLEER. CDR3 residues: CASSQRGQGKGYGYTF. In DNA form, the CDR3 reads TGCGCCAGCAGCCAACGGGGACAGGGTAAAGGCTATGGCTACACCTTC.

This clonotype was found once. In DNA, the CDR3 is TGTGCCAGCAGCGTAGTAGGAGGCGGGGGCTACACCTTC. As protein: CASSVVGGGGYTF. The chain uses TRBV9 and TRBJ1-2, with D unresolved. Germline V CDR1 and CDR2: SGDLS, YYNGEE. Deletions cut 0 bases from V and 8 bases from J, with 11 bases between. The CDR3 totals 13 residues.

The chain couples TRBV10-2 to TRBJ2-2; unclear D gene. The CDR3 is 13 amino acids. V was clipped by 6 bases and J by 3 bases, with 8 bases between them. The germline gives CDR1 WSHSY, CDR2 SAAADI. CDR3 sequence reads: CASRVKDTGELFF. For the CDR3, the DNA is TGCGCCAGCAGAGTAAAAGACACCGGGGAGCTGTTTTTT.

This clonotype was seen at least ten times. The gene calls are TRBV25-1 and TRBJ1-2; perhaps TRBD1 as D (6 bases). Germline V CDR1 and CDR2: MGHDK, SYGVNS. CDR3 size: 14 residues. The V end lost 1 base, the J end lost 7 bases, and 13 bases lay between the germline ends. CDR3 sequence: CASSESWTESGYTF. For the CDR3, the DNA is TGTGCCAGCAGTGAATCCTGGACAGAGTCTGGCTACACCTTC.

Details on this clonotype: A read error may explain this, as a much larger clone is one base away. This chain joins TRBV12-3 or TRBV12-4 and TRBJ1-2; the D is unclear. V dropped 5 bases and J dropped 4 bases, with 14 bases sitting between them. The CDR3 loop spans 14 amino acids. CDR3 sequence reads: CASSRVSGSYGYTF. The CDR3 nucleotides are TGTGCCAGCAGTCGGGTATCAGGCTCCTATGGCTACACCTTC.

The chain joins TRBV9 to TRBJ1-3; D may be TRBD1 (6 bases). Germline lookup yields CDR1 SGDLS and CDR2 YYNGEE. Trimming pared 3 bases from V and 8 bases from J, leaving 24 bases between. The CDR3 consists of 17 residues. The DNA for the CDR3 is TGTGCCAGCAGCGGGGACACAGGGTTCGACTATGGCTACACCATATATTTT. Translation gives CASSGDTGFDYGYTIYF.

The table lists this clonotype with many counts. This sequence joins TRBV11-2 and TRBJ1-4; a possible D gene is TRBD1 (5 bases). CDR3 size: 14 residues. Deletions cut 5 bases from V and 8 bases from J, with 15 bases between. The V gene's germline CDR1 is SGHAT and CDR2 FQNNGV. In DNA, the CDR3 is TGTGCCAGCAGCCGTCAGGACACATCGGAAAAACTGTTTTTT. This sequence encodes CASSRQDTSEKLFF.

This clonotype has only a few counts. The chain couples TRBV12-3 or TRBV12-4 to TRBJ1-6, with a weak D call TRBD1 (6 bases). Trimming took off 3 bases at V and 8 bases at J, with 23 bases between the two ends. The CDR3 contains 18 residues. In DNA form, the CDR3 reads TGTGCCAGCAGTTTTGGGGGAGTGGGGGGCCATTGGGATTCACCCCTCCACTTT. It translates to CASSFGGVGGHWDSPLHF.

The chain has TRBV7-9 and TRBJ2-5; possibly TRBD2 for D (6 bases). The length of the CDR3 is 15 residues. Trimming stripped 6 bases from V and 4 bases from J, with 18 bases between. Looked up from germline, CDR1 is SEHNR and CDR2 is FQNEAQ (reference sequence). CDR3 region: CASSTRGRPGETQYF. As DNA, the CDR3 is TGTGCCAGCAGTACCCGTGGGAGGCCAGGAGAGACCCAGTACTTC.

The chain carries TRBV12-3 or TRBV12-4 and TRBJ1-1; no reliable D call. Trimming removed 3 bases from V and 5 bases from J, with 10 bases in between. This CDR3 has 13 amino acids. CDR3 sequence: CASSFTFLTEAFF. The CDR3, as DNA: TGTGCCAGCAGTTTTACATTCCTTACTGAAGCTTTCTTT.

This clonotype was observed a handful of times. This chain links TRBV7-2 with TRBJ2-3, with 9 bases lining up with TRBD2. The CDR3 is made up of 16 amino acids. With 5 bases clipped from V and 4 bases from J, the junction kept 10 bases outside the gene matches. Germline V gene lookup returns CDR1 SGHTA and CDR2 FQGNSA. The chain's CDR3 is CASSLSGGLASDTQYF. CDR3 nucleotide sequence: TGTGCCAGCAGCCTCTCTGGGGGACTAGCCTCAGATACGCAGTATTTT.

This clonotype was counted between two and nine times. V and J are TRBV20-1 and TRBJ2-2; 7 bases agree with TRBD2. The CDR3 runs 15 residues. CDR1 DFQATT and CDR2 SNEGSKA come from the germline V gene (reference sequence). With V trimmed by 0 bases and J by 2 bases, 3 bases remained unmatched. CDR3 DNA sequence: TGCAGTGCTAGAGACGGGGACTACAACACCGGGGAGCTGTTTTTT. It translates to CSARDGDYNTGELFF.

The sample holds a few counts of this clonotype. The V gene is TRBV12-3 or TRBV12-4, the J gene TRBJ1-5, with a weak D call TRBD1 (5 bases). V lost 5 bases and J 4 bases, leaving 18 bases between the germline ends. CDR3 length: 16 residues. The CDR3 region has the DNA TGTGCCAGCAGTCCTATCCAGGGAATAAGAAATCAGCCCCAGCATTTT. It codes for CASSPIQGIRNQPQHF.

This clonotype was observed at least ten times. In DNA, the CDR3 is TGCAGCGCCTGGTCCCTCGGTAACACCGGGGAGCTGTTTTTT. Translated: CSAWSLGNTGELFF. V is TRBV20-1 and J is TRBJ2-2; no reliable D call. This CDR3 has 14 amino acids. Looked up from germline, CDR1 is DFQATT and CDR2 is SNEGSKA (reference sequence).

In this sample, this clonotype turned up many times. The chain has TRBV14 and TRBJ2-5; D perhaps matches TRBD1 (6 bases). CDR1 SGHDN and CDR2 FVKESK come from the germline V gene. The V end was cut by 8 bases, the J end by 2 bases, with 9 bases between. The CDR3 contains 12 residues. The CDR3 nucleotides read TGTGCCAGCGGACAGACGCAAGAGACCCAGTACTTC. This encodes CASGQTQETQYF.

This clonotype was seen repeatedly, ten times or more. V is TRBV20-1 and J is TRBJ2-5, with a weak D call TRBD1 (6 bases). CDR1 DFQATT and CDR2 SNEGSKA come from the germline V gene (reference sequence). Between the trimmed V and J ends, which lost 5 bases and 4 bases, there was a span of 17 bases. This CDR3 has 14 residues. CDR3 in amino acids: CSAARDGGGETQYF. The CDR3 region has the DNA TGCAGTGCTGCTAGAGATGGGGGCGGAGAGACCCAGTACTTC.

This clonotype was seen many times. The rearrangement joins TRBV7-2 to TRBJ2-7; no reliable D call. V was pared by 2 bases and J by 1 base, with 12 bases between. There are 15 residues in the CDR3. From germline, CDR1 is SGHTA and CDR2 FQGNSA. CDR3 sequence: CASSLRQSTSYEQYF. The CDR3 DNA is TGTGCCAGCAGCTTAAGGCAGAGCACTTCCTACGAGCAGTACTTC. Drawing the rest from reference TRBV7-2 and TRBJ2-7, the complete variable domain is GAGVSQSPSNKVTEKGKDVELRCDPISGHTALYWYRQSLGQGLEFLIYFQGNSAPDKSGLPSDRFSAERTGGSVSTLTIQRTQQEDSAVYLCASSLRQSTSYEQYFGPGTRLTVT.

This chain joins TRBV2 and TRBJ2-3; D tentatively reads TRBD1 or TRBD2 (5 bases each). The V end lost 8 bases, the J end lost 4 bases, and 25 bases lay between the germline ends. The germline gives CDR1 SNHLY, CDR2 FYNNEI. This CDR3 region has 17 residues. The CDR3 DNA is TGTGCCAGCCCAAGGGGACGTTCTTTCGGGGACCCAGATACGCAGTATTTT. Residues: CASPRGRSFGDPDTQYF.

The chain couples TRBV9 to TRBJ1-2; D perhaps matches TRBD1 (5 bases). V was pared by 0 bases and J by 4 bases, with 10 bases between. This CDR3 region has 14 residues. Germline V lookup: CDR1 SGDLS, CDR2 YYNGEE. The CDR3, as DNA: TGTGCCAGCAGCGTAGGGGAGGGGTCCTATGGCTACACCTTC. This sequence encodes CASSVGEGSYGYTF.

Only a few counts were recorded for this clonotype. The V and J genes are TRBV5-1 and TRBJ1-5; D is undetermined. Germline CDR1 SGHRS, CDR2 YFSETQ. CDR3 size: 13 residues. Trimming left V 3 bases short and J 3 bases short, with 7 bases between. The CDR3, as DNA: TGCGCCAGCAGCTCCCGATTCAATCAGCCCCAGCATTTT. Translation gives CASSSRFNQPQHF.